Listed below are T cell receptor beta chains from one sample, sequenced in a study of control samples from healthy donors and cancer patients. Generated by immunoSEQ multiplex PCR, the TCRdb table keeps only in-frame clones and is missing some. The sample yields approximately 190,000 clones, 91% seen once. The sample was blood. Receptors were obtained from a young man in good health. Each CDR3 is given with its conserved first and last residue.

V | CDR3
TRBV29-1 | CSAMGRPNYGYTF
TRBV9 | CASRLADSPLHF
TRBV27 | CASSPNPQVISVYEQYF
TRBV7-9 | CASSLPRGEGNSPLHF
TRBV9 | CASNIKETDTQYF
TRBV12-3/TRBV12-4 | CATSEGVDTQYF
TRBV6-1 | CASSKGPGTAYYSNQPQHF
TRBV27 | CASTPRTGRRVEQFF
TRBV5-4 | CASSSIYNSPLHF
TRBV19 | CASSIRSEGPPTQYF
TRBV21-1 | CASSRGPGRGEQYF
TRBV6-5 | CASSDGRTNEKLFF
TRBV2 | CASTGPGSTDTQYF
TRBV7-9 | CASRPGLAGEVADTQYF
TRBV3-1/TRBV3-2 | CASSQEVGFSGNIQYF
TRBV5-8 | CASSLGPTRYGYTF
TRBV5-5 | CASSLAGGMNTEAFF
TRBV5-1 | CASSLGTVPGGRSDTQYF
TRBV7-2 | CASRTGDSYNEQFF
TRBV3-1/TRBV3-2 | CASSPRARRTDHGYTF
TRBV30 | CAGTRDRNSPLHF
TRBV30 | CAWINMGRGELFF
TRBV10-1 | CASSGEGGRSYNSPLHF
TRBV12-3/TRBV12-4 | CASSLPQNTEAFF
TRBV12-3/TRBV12-4 | CASSLRGQDGYTF
TRBV30 | CAWSAIPGELFF
TRBV2 | CASSAGPGNTIYF
TRBV6-6 | CASSYKDSNQPQHF
TRBV28 | CASSFRPDSYEQYF
TRBV11-2 | CASSSPGLAGVAYEQYF
TRBV4-1 | CASSQVRGAHYEQYF
TRBV6-5 | CASSYYGQGQEYF
TRBV11-2 | CASSLGRGDRGRTGELFF
TRBV7-2 | CASSLRGSFTDTQYF
TRBV18 | CASSPARGTEAFF
TRBV5-1 | CASRADNTIYF
TRBV14 | CASSQITGATNEKLFF
TRBV6-5 | CASSTTGGNGYTF
TRBV21-1 | CASSKVNTGSTDTQYF
TRBV10-3 | CATLGQSRTEAFF
TRBV2 | CASRPTGVGEAFF
TRBV2 | CASSEGGLGNQPQHF
TRBV19 | CASSINRDNQPQHF
TRBV3-1/TRBV3-2 | CASSTPGPENEKLFF
TRBV2 | CASSEDRGLTEAFF